This TCR beta chain comes out of a study of blood T cells in healthy people across ages. Using a J-beta primer mix together with a sample-barcoded 5' primer, a second PCR was run for roughly 6 to 11 cycles. Each cDNA was tagged by a template-switch adaptor containing 12 random nucleotides. TCRdb fed the 5' RACE reads into MiXCR, producing one record per CDR3 protein. The sample gives around 1,900,000 distinct CDR3 sequences, 35% to 50% of which show up once; about 23% is in the top ten. The clonotype comes from a human donor in good health. The sequencing input was blood.

This chain's CDR3 is CASSLEDSSETQYF. CDR3 coding DNA: TGTGCCAGCAGTTTAGAAGACTCCTCCGAGACCCAGTACTTC. The rearrangement uses TRBV27 and TRBJ2-5, with D unresolved. Germline CDR1 and CDR2: MNHEY and SMNVEV (reference sequence). The CDR3 extends over 14 amino acids. V lost 2 bases to trimming and J lost 5 bases, with 12 bases between them.